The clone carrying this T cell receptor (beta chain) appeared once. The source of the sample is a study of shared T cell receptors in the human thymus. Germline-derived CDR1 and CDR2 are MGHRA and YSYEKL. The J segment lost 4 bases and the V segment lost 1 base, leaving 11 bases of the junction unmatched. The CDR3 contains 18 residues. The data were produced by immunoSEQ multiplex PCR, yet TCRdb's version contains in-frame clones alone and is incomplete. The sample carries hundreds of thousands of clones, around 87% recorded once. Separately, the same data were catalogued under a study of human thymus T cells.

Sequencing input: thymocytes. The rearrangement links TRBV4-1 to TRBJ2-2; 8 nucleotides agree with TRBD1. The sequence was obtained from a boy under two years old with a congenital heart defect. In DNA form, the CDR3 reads TGCGCCAGCAGCCAAGTCAAGGGGACAGGACGAACCACCGGGGAGCTGTTTTTT. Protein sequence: CASSQVKGTGRTTGELFF.